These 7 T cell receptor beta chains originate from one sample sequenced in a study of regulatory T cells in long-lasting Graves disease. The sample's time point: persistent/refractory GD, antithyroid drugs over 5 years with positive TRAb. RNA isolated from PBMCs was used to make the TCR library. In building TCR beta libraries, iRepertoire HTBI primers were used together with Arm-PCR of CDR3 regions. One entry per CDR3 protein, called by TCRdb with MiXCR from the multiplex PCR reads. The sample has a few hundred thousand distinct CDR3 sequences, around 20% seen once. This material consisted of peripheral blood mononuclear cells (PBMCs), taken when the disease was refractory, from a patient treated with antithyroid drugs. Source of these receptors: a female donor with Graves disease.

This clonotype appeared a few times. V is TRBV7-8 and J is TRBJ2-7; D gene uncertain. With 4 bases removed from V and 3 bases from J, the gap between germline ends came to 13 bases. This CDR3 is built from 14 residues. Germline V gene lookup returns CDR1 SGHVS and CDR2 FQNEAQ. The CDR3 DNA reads TGTGCCAGCAGCTCCACCCGGGCTTTCTACGAGCAGTACTTC. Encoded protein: CASSSTRAFYEQYF.

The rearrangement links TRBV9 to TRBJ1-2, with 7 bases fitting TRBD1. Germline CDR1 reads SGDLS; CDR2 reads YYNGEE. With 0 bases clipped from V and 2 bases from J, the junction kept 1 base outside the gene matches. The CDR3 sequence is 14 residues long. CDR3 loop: CASSVEGGNYGYTF. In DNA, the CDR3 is TGTGCCAGCAGCGTAGAAGGGGGCAACTATGGCTACACCTTC.

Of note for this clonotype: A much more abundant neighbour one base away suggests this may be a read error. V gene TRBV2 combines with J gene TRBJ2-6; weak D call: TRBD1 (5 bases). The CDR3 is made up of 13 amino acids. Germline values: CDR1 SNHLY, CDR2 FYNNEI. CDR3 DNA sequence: TGTGCCAGCAGTAACTCTGGGGCCAACGTCCCGACTTTC. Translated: CASSNSGANVPTF.

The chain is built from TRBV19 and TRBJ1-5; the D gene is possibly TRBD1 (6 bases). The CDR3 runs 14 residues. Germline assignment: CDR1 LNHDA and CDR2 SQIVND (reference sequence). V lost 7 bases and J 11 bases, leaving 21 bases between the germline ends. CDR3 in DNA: TGTGCCAGTACCGTACGAGGGGGGCAAACAGCCCAGCATTTT. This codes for CASTVRGGQTAQHF.

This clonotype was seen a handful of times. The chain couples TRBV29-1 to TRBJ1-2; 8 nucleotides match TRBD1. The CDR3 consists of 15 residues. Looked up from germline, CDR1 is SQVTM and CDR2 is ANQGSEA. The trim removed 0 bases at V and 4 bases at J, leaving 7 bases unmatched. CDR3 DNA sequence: TGCAGCGTTGAAGATCCGGGACAGGTGTTCTATGGCTACACCTTC. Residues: CSVEDPGQVFYGYTF.

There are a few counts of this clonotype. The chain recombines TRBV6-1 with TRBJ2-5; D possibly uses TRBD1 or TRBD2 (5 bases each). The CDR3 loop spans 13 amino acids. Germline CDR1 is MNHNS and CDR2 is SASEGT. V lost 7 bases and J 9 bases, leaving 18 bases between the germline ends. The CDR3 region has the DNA TGTGCCAGCAAGGGGACCGTACTGTCGGCCCAGTACTTC. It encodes CASKGTVLSAQYF.

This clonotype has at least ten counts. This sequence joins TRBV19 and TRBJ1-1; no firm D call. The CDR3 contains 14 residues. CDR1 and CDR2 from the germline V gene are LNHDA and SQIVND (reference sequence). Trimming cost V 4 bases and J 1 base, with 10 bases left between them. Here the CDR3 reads CASSTPSENTEAFF. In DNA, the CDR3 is TGTGCCAGTAGTACGCCCTCGGAGAACACTGAAGCTTTCTTT.